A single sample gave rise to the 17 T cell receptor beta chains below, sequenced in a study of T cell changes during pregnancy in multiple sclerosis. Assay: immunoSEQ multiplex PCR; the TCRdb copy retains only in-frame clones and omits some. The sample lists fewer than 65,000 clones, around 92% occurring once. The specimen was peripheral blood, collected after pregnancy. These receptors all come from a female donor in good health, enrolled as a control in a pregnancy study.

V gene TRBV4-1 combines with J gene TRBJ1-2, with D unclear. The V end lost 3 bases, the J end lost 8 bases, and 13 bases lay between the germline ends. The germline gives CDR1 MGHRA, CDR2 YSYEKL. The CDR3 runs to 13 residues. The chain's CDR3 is CASSQGGLGGYTF. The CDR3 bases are TGCGCCAGCAGCCAGGGAGGATTAGGGGGCTACACCTTC.

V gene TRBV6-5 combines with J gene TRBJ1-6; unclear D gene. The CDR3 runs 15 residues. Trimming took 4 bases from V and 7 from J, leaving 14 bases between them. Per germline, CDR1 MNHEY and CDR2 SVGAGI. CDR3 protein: CASSFIKTPNSPLHF. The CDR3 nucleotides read TGTGCCAGCAGTTTTATCAAGACTCCGAATTCACCCCTCCACTTT.

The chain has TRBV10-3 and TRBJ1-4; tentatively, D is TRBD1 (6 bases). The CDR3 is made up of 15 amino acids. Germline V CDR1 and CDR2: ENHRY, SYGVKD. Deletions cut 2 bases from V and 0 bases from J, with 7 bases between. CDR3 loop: CAISERTATNEKLFF. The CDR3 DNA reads TGTGCCATCAGTGAGAGGACAGCAACTAATGAAAAACTGTTTTTT.

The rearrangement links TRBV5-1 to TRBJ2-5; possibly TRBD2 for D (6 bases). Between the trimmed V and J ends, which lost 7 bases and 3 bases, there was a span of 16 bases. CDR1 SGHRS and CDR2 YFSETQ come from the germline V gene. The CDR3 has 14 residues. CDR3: CASAPSGEEETQYF. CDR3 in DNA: TGCGCCAGCGCCCCGAGTGGGGAGGAAGAGACCCAGTACTTC.

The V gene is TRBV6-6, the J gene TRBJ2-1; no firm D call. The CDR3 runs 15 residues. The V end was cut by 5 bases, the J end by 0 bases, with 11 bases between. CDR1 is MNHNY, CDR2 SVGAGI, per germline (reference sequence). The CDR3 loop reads CASSPDTGSYNEQFF. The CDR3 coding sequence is TGTGCCAGCAGTCCAGACACCGGCTCCTACAATGAGCAGTTCTTC.

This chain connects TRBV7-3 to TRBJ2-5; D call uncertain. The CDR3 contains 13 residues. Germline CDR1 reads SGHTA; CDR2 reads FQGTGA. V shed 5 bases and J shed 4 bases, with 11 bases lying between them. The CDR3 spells CASSPTPGETQYF. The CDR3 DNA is TGTGCCAGCAGCCCTACACCGGGAGAGACCCAGTACTTC.

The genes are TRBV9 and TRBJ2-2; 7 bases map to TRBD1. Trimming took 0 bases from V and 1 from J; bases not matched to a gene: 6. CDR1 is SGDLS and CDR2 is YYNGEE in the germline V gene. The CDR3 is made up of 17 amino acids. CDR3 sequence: CASSVDDWDRNTGELFF. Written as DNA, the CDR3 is TGTGCCAGCAGCGTAGACGATTGGGACAGGAACACCGGGGAGCTGTTTTTT.

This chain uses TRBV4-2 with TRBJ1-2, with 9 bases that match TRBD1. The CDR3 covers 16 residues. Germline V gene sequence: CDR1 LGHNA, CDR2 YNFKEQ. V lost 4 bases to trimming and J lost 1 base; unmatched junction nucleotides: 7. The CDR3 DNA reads TGTGCCAGCAGCCTAGAAGGGACAGGGAGTAACTATGGCTACACCTTC. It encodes CASSLEGTGSNYGYTF.

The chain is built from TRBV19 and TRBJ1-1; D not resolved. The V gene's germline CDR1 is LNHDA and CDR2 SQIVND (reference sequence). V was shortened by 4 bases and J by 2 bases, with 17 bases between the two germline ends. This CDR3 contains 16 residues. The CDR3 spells CASSKIVGQTNTEAFF. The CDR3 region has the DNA TGTGCCAGTAGTAAGATCGTTGGGCAGACAAACACTGAAGCTTTCTTT.

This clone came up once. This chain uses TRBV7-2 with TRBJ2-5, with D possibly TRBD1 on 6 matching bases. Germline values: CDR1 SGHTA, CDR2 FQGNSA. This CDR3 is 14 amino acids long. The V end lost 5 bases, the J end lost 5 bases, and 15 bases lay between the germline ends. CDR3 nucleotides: TGTGCCAGCAGCCGGGGACACCCCGGGGAGACCCAGTACTTC. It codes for CASSRGHPGETQYF. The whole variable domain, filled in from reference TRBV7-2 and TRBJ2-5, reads GAGVSQSPSNKVTEKGKDVELRCDPISGHTALYWYRQSLGQGLEFLIYFQGNSAPDKSGLPSDRFSAERTGGSVSTLTIQRTQQEDSAVYLCASSRGHPGETQYFGPGTRLLVL.

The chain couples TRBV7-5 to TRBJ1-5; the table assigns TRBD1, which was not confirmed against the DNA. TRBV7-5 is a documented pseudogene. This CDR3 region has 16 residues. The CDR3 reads CARSIKTATSNQPQHF. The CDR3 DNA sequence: TGTGCCAGAAGCATTAAGACAGCTACTAGCAATCAGCCCCAGCATTTT.

The CDR3 loop reads CASSNLGQGDNSPLHF. DNA of the CDR3: TGTGCCAGCAGCAATTTAGGACAGGGCGATAATTCACCCCTCCACTTT. The V and J genes are TRBV7-2 and TRBJ1-6, with 8 bases lining up with TRBD1. Unmatched junction bases numbered 8, after V lost 5 bases and J lost 5 bases. Per germline, CDR1 SGHTA and CDR2 FQGNSA. CDR3 length equals 16 residues.

The CDR3 loop is CASSMGRDTYEQYF. In DNA form, the CDR3 reads TGTGCCAGTAGTATGGGCAGGGACACCTACGAGCAGTACTTC. The chain recombines TRBV19 with TRBJ2-7; tentative D call: TRBD1 (6 bases). The CDR3 runs to 14 residues. Germline-derived CDR1 and CDR2 are LNHDA and SQIVND (reference sequence). Trimming removed 3 bases at V and 2 bases at J, with 11 bases between.

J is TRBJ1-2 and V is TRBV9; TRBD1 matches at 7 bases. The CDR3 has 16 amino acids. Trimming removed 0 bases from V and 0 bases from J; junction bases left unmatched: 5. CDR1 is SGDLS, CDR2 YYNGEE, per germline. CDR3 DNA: TGTGCCAGCAGCGTAGACCCGGGACAGTCTAACTATGGCTACACCTTC. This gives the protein CASSVDPGQSNYGYTF. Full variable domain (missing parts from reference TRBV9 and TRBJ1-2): DSGVTQTPKHLITATGQRVTLRCSPRSGDLSVYWYQQSLDQGLQFLIQYYNGEERAKGNILERFSAQQFPDLHSELNLSSLELGDSALYFCASSVDPGQSNYGYTFGSGTRLTVV.

The CDR3 nucleotides read TGTGCCAGCAGTGAAGCTTGGTGGTCGGGCTCTGGAAACACCATATATTTT. It codes for CASSEAWWSGSGNTIYF. The V call is TRBV6-1, the J call TRBJ1-3; D gene uncertain. This CDR3 is 17 amino acids long. The V gene lost 0 bases and the J gene lost 0 bases, with 12 bases spanning the gap. Per germline, CDR1 MNHNS and CDR2 SASEGT.

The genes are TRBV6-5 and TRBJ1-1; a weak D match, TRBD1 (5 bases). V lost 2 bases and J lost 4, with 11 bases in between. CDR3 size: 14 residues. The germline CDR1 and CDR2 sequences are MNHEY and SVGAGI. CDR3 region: CASSYARDSTEAFF. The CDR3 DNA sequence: TGTGCCAGCAGTTACGCCAGGGACTCCACTGAAGCTTTCTTT.

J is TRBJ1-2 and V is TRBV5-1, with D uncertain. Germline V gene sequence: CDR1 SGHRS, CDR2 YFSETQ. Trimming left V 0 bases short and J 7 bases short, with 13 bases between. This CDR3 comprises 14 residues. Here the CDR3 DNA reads TGCGCCAGCAGCTTGGCGGCAGGAAGTGGTGGCTACACCTTC. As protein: CASSLAAGSGGYTF.